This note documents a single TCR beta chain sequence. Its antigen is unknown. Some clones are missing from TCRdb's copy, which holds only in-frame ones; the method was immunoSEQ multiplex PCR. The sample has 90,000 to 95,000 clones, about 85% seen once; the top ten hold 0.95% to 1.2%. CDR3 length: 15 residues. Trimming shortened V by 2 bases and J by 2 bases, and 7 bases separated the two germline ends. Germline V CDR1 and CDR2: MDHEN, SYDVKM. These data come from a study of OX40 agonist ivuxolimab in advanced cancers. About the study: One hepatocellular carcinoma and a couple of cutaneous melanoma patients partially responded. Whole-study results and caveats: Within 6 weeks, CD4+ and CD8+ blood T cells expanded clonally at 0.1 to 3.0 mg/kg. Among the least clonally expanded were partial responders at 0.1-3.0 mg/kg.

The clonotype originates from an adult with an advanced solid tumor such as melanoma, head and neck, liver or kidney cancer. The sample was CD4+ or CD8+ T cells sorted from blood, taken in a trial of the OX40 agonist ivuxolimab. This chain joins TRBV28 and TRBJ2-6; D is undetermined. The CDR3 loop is CASSLAVAGANVLTF. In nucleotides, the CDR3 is TGTGCCAGCAGTTTAGCGGTTGCTGGGGCCAACGTCCTGACTTTC.